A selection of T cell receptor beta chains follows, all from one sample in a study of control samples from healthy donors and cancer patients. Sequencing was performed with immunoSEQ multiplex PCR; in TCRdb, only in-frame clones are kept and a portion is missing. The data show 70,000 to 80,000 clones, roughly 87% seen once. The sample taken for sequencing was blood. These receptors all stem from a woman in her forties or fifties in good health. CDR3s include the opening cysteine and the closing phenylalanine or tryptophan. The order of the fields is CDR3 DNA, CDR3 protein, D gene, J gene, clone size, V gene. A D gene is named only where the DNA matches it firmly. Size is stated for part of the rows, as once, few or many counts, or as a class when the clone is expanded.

TGTGCCAGCAGCCGATCCGAGCGGCTCAATGAGCAGTTCTTC | CASSRSERLNEQFF | - | TRBJ2-1 | - | TRBV7-3
TGTGCCAGTAGTTCGGGGAGGAGAAACACCATATATTTT | CASSSGRRNTIYF | - | TRBJ1-3 | - | TRBV19
TGTGCCAGTAGTAGACAGGGGTCCTACGAGCAGTACTTC | CASSRQGSYEQYF | TRBD1 | TRBJ2-7 | - | TRBV19
TGCAGTGCTAGTAGGCTAGCCGTCGGGGAGCAGTACTTC | CSASRLAVGEQYF | - | TRBJ2-7 | - | TRBV20-1
TGTGCCAGCAGCCAGTCGAGCTACACCGGGGAGCTGTTTTTT | CASSQSSYTGELFF | - | TRBJ2-2 | few | TRBV7-3
TGTGCCAGCAGTATAGGACAGCCCTCCTACGAGCAGTACTTC | CASSIGQPSYEQYF | - | TRBJ2-7 | - | TRBV6-5
TGTGCCACCAGTGCAGGGGGTGGAGGATACAATGAGCAGTTCTTC | CATSAGGGGYNEQFF | TRBD1 | TRBJ2-1 | once | TRBV24-1
TGTGCCAGCAGCGGAGAGAGGACCGTGGGGCTAGCGGGAGCGGGAGAGACCCAGTACTTC | CASSGERTVGLAGAGETQYF | TRBD2 | TRBJ2-5 | - | TRBV7-8
TGTGCCAGCAGTCCGACACGGTCGGTAAATCAGCCCCAGCATTTT | CASSPTRSVNQPQHF | - | TRBJ1-5 | - | TRBV28
TGTGCCAGCTCACCTCTCCCCTCTAGCGGGAACACCGGGGAGCTGTTTTTT | CASSPLPSSGNTGELFF | TRBD2 | TRBJ2-2 | few | TRBV18
TGTGCCAGCAGTAAGGGGGGGTCCGGCTACGAGCAGTACTTC | CASSKGGSGYEQYF | - | TRBJ2-7 | - | TRBV7-9
TGTGCCAGCAGCGTAGACGGGGGTGCCTACGAGCAGTACTTC | CASSVDGGAYEQYF | - | TRBJ2-7 | - | TRBV9
TGTGCCAGCAGCCGGGCGGGAGGGTTGTACAATGAGCAGTTCTTC | CASSRAGGLYNEQFF | TRBD2 | TRBJ2-1 | - | TRBV14
TGTGCCAGCAGCTCGGGACTAGCGGGAGGGCTGGGCAATGAGCAGTTCTTC | CASSSGLAGGLGNEQFF | TRBD2 | TRBJ2-1 | medium-sized | TRBV11-3
TGTGCCACCAGCCAGGAGAGGTATGGAAACACCATATATTTT | CATSQERYGNTIYF | - | TRBJ1-3 | few | TRBV15
TGTGCCAGCAGCCGGACAGGGAACACTGAAGCTTTCTTT | CASSRTGNTEAFF | TRBD1 | TRBJ1-1 | few | TRBV9
TGCGCCAGCAGTCCCAGGGACAGGGTCCCTTTGGCTTTCTTT | CASSPRDRVPLAFF | TRBD1 | TRBJ1-1 | - | TRBV5-1
TGCGCCAGCAGCCAAGATAGTTTGACGGCGGGGGGTCGCAATCAGCCCCAGCATTTT | CASSQDSLTAGGRNQPQHF | - | TRBJ1-5 | - | TRBV4-1
TGTGCCAGCAGTTACCAGGACGTCCGGGCAACGGGGGAAAAACTGTTTTTT | CASSYQDVRATGEKLFF | - | TRBJ1-4 | - | TRBV6-2/TRBV6-3
TGTGCCTGGAGTGTAGGGTTTGGCAGGGACGCGTACGAGCAGTACTTC | CAWSVGFGRDAYEQYF | - | TRBJ2-7 | - | TRBV30
TGTGCCAGCAGCCAAGAATCCCAGGCACCTGAAGCTTTCTTT | CASSQESQAPEAFF | - | TRBJ1-1 | few | TRBV3-1/TRBV3-2
TGTGCCAGCAGCTGGGTTGTCGGGGAGCTGTTTTTT | CASSWVVGELFF | - | TRBJ2-2 | - | TRBV6-6
TGTGCCATTGAGCGGGAGAACAATGAGCAGTTCTTC | CAIERENNEQFF | TRBD2 | TRBJ2-1 | - | TRBV5-4
TGTGCCCCCGGGGGAAGCGGGGTTAGCACAGATACGCAGTATTTT | CAPGGSGVSTDTQYF | TRBD2 | TRBJ2-3 | - | TRBV7-9
TGTGCCAGCAGTCCCCGGACAGGTTATGGCTACACCTTC | CASSPRTGYGYTF | TRBD1 | TRBJ1-2 | - | TRBV28
TGTGCCAGCAGTGAATCCCGGAAATCTGGCTACACCTTC | CASSESRKSGYTF | - | TRBJ1-2 | once | TRBV25-1
TGTGCCAGCAGCCATGGTAGCGGGAGGGGCTCCTACGAGCAGTACTTC | CASSHGSGRGSYEQYF | TRBD2 | TRBJ2-7 | - | TRBV3-1/TRBV3-2
TGTGCCAGCAGCTTCAGCAGCGGACTACGTTACGAGCAGTACTTC | CASSFSSGLRYEQYF | - | TRBJ2-7 | - | TRBV5-4
TGCGCCAGCAGTCACACCGCAGGACCACCCCAAGAGACCCAGTACTTC | CASSHTAGPPQETQYF | - | TRBJ2-5 | - | TRBV23-1
TGTGCCATCAGTGAGTCGAAAGGACAGGGTGCCTATGGCTACACCTTC | CAISESKGQGAYGYTF | TRBD1 | TRBJ1-2 | - | TRBV10-3
TGTGCCAGCAGTTTAAAAGGCAGGTGGGGCGCAACCGGGGCCAACGTCCTGACTTTC | CASSLKGRWGATGANVLTF | - | TRBJ2-6 | - | TRBV28
TGTGCCAGCAACTCCGCAGATGGCTACACCTTC | CASNSADGYTF | - | TRBJ1-2 | once | TRBV11-1
TGTGCCAGCAGCTTAGGCCTAGCGGGTACCTACAATGAGCAGTTCTTC | CASSLGLAGTYNEQFF | TRBD2 | TRBJ2-1 | - | TRBV7-9
TGCGCCAGCAGCTTGAGTGCTGGGGGACAAGGATTCTATGGCTACACCTTC | CASSLSAGGQGFYGYTF | - | TRBJ1-2 | - | TRBV5-1
TGTGCCAGTAGCCAGGTCTGGGGGGTTCAGCCCCAGCATTTT | CASSQVWGVQPQHF | - | TRBJ1-5 | - | TRBV19
TGTGCCAGCAGCCGGGTGACAGGCTCCTACGAGCAGTACTTC | CASSRVTGSYEQYF | - | TRBJ2-7 | - | TRBV27
TGTGCCAGCGCCGATTCGTGGGGAACGGAGCAGTACTTC | CASADSWGTEQYF | - | TRBJ2-7 | - | TRBV7-9